This T cell receptor beta chain was documented in a study of early T cells in non-severe SARS-CoV-2 infection. This clonotype was seen repeatedly, ten times or more. CDR1 is MDHEN, CDR2 SYDVKM, per germline. This CDR3 is 13 amino acids long. V dropped 1 base and J dropped 5 bases, with 6 bases sitting between them. Each CDR3 protein is one row after TCRdb ran MiXCR on the 5' RACE reads. The sample carries roughly 46,000 distinct CDR3 sequences, around a tenth recorded once. Here the sequenced sample was whole blood, taken at baseline. The sequence was obtained from an adult who was a healthcare worker with PCR-confirmed SARS-CoV-2 infection or an uninfected control (not recorded which). The gene calls are TRBV28 and TRBJ2-1; D uncertain. CDR3 sequence: CASSLFGDNEQFF. Here the CDR3 DNA reads TGTGCCAGCAGTTTATTCGGTGACAATGAGCAGTTCTTC.